The 27 T cell receptor beta chains below were found in one sample sequenced in a study of a mutant IDH1 vaccine in newly diagnosed glioma. These receptors lack a known antigen. The protocol was immunoSEQ multiplex PCR, while the TCRdb copy is restricted to in-frame clones and leaves out a portion. The sample shows about 30,000 clones, roughly 86% of them seen only once. Stated time point: week 35, safety follow-up. One vaccine dose held 300 ug of mutant IDH1 20-mer peptide and came with topical imiquimod. The material sequenced was PBMCs, taken from a glioma patient whose treatment included an IDH1 peptide vaccine. Source of these receptors: a man younger than 40 with glioma.

V usage is TRBV5-4 and J usage is TRBJ1-5; D might be TRBD1 (6 bases). Germline CDR1 and CDR2: SGHNT and YYREEE (reference sequence). This CDR3 comprises 12 residues. Trimming cost V 4 bases and J 14 bases, with 16 bases left between them. The CDR3 loop reads CASSDRQGSKHF. For the CDR3, the DNA is TGTGCCAGCAGCGATAGGCAGGGGTCAAAGCATTTT. The whole variable domain, filled in from reference TRBV5-4 and TRBJ1-5, reads ETGVTQSPTHLIKTRGQQVTLRCSSQSGHNTVSWYQQALGQGPQFIFQYYREEENGRGNFPPRFSGLQFPNYSSELNVNALELDDSALYLCASSDRQGSKHFGDGTRLSIL.

This sequence joins TRBV5-5 and TRBJ1-3, with D perhaps matching TRBD1 (5 bases). The CDR3 totals 16 residues. In germline, CDR1 is SGHKS, CDR2 YYEKEE (reference sequence). V gave up 1 base and J gave up 2 bases, with 13 bases separating them. The CDR3, as DNA: TGTGCCAGCAGCTTGTCAGGGATCCGTGCTGGAAACACCATATATTTT. As protein: CASSLSGIRAGNTIYF.

This clone was seen once. In DNA form, the CDR3 reads TGCAGCGCTACGACAGGGTCTAACTATGGCTACACCTTC. It translates to CSATTGSNYGYTF. The chain carries TRBV29-1 and TRBJ1-2; 7 nucleotides line up with TRBD1. Germline V gives CDR1 SQVTM, CDR2 ANQGSEA. V lost 7 bases to trimming and J lost 0 bases; unmatched junction nucleotides: 5. The CDR3 spans 13 residues.

The chain couples TRBV4-2 to TRBJ2-5; 10 bases line up with TRBD1. Trimming took 3 bases from V and 4 from J; bases not matched to a gene: 2. Germline assignment: CDR1 LGHNA and CDR2 YNFKEQ. The CDR3 is 14 amino acids. The CDR3 protein is CASSQGQGTETQYF. CDR3 in DNA: TGTGCCAGCAGCCAGGGACAGGGGACAGAGACCCAGTACTTC.

The chain combines TRBV9 with TRBJ1-3; 8 bases line up with TRBD1. The germline gives CDR1 SGDLS, CDR2 YYNGEE. CDR3 size: 15 residues. Trimming at V came to 3 bases and at J to 0 bases, leaving 2 bases not matched to a gene. The CDR3 region is CASSGTGGSGNTIYF. CDR3 nucleotides: TGTGCCAGCAGCGGTACAGGGGGCTCTGGAAACACCATATATTTT.

This clone has just one count. V gene TRBV27 combines with J gene TRBJ1-2; tentative D call: TRBD1 (5 bases). The germline gives CDR1 MNHEY, CDR2 SMNVEV (reference sequence). V lost 5 bases and J lost 4, with 14 bases in between. There are 14 residues in the CDR3. In nucleotides, the CDR3 is TGTGCCAGCAGTCCCTGGATGGGGGTCTATGGCTACACCTTC. It translates to CASSPWMGVYGYTF.

This chain joins TRBV2 and TRBJ2-2; 9 nucleotides match TRBD1. Germline assignment: CDR1 SNHLY and CDR2 FYNNEI. The junction had 7 bases not matched to a gene; V was cut back by 3 bases and J by 5 bases. The CDR3 spans 16 residues. CDR3 sequence: CASSEWDRVNTGELFF. CDR3 DNA sequence: TGTGCCAGCAGTGAGTGGGACAGGGTAAATACCGGGGAGCTGTTTTTT.

This chain uses TRBV6-1 with TRBJ2-7; D is uncertain. This CDR3 contains 10 residues. Germline V gene sequence: CDR1 MNHNS, CDR2 SASEGT. Trimming left V 8 bases short and J 1 base short, with 3 bases between. This chain's CDR3 is CASWSYEQYF. CDR3 nucleotide sequence: TGTGCCAGCTGGTCCTACGAGCAGTACTTC.

The chain combines TRBV6-5 with TRBJ1-1, with a possible D match to TRBD1 (5 bases). This CDR3 has 15 amino acids. Trimming cost V 4 bases and J 0 bases, with 12 bases left between them. Germline loops: CDR1 MNHEY, CDR2 SVGAGI. The CDR3 coding sequence is TGTGCCAGCAGTTGGGGCCCCACAGTGAACACTGAAGCTTTCTTT. Translation: CASSWGPTVNTEAFF.

The J gene is TRBJ1-3, the V gene TRBV14; the D gene is possibly TRBD1 (6 bases). The V and J ends lost 3 bases and 4 bases respectively, with 7 bases between them. The CDR3 extends over 13 amino acids. In germline, CDR1 is SGHDN, CDR2 FVKESK. In nucleotides, the CDR3 is TGTGCCAGCAGCCATACAGGGGGAAACACCATATATTTT. Protein sequence: CASSHTGGNTIYF.

This chain connects TRBV4-2 to TRBJ1-1; D is possibly TRBD1 (5 bases). The ends were cut back, 1 base at V and 1 base at J, with 13 bases in the middle. The CDR3 loop spans 16 amino acids. Per germline, CDR1 LGHNA and CDR2 YNFKEQ. The CDR3 DNA reads TGTGCCAGCAGCCAAGCAGGGTCCCAAGCGAACACTGAAGCTTTCTTT. It yields the protein CASSQAGSQANTEAFF.

The V gene is TRBV7-6, the J gene TRBJ1-1; a weak D match, TRBD1 (5 bases). The CDR3 loop spans 15 amino acids. CDR1 and CDR2 (germline): SGHVS, FNYEAQ. The V end was cut by 1 base, the J end by 7 bases, with 16 bases between. CDR3 region: CASSLEAGSKDEAFF. The DNA of the CDR3 is TGTGCCAGCAGCTTAGAGGCAGGGAGTAAGGATGAAGCTTTCTTT.

This chain links TRBV5-1 with TRBJ1-4; 8 positions agree with TRBD1. The V segment lost 4 bases and the J segment 3 bases; nucleotides outside the gene matches: 2. The CDR3 runs to 14 residues. Germline loops: CDR1 SGHRS, CDR2 YFSETQ. The CDR3 DNA follows: TGCGCCAGCAGCAGGACAGGGCCTAATGAAAAACTGTTTTTT. Translated: CASSRTGPNEKLFF.

The CDR3 DNA follows: TGTGCCAGCTCAGAGGGCTACGAGCAGTACTTC. It yields the protein CASSEGYEQYF. The chain uses TRBV18 and TRBJ2-7, with D possibly TRBD2 on 5 matching bases. The CDR3 extends over 11 amino acids. Germline CDR1 and CDR2: KGHSH and LQKENI. Trimming pared 5 bases from V and 3 bases from J, leaving 5 bases between.

The chain couples TRBV5-1 to TRBJ2-7; 13 bases align to TRBD2. Germline V CDR1 and CDR2: SGHRS, YFSETQ. The CDR3 runs to 18 residues. Trimming at V came to 2 bases and at J to 4 bases, leaving 12 bases not matched to a gene. CDR3 DNA sequence: TGCGCCAGCAGCTTAAAAGGACTAGCGGGAGAAGGAGGTTACGAGCAGTACTTC. Protein product: CASSLKGLAGEGGYEQYF. Full variable domain (outside the CDR3, taken from reference TRBV5-1 and TRBJ2-7): KAGVTQTPRYLIKTRGQQVTLSCSPISGHRSVSWYQQTPGQGLQFLFEYFSETQRNKGNFPGRFSGRQFSNSRSEMNVSTLELGDSALYLCASSLKGLAGEGGYEQYFGPGTRLTVT.

This chain uses TRBV19 with TRBJ1-1; D call uncertain. Trimming cost V 6 bases and J 2 bases, with 16 bases left between them. CDR1 LNHDA and CDR2 SQIVND come from the germline V gene (reference sequence). The CDR3 sequence is 15 residues long. The CDR3 spells CASRVNPNPNTEAFF. The CDR3 DNA reads as TGTGCCAGTAGGGTCAACCCGAACCCTAACACTGAAGCTTTCTTT.

The V gene is TRBV5-1, the J gene TRBJ2-1; maybe TRBD2 (6 bases). V lost 0 bases and J 2 bases, leaving 9 bases between the germline ends. Germline lookup yields CDR1 SGHRS and CDR2 YFSETQ. This CDR3 has 15 amino acids. The CDR3 nucleotides are TGCGCCAGCAGCTTGGGCGGAGGGACCTACAATGAGCAGTTCTTC. It is translated as CASSLGGGTYNEQFF.

This clone was counted between two and nine times. This chain connects TRBV10-3 to TRBJ1-5; D not resolved. V shed 2 bases and J shed 4 bases, with 3 bases lying between them. The CDR3 has 12 amino acids. CDR1 is ENHRY and CDR2 is SYGVKD in the germline V gene. The CDR3 protein is CAISEPNQPQHF. Here the CDR3 DNA reads TGTGCCATCAGTGAGCCTAATCAGCCCCAGCATTTT.

J is TRBJ1-6 and V is TRBV6-4; D might be TRBD1 (5 bases). The V end was cut by 0 bases, the J end by 6 bases, with 9 bases between. The CDR3 loop spans 15 amino acids. CDR1 and CDR2 from the germline V gene are MRHNA and SNTAGT. This chain's CDR3 is CASSDSAGLNSPLHF. CDR3 in DNA: TGTGCCAGCAGTGACTCGGCAGGGCTTAATTCACCCCTCCACTTT.

The CDR3 here is CAWSVEPLGGYTF. The CDR3 coding sequence is TGTGCCTGGAGTGTAGAACCCCTCGGAGGCTACACCTTC. The chain recombines TRBV30 with TRBJ1-2; D is undetermined. The CDR3 runs 13 residues. In germline, CDR1 is GTSNPN, CDR2 SVGIG (reference sequence). Trimming took off 0 bases at V and 8 bases at J, with 13 bases between the two ends.

The gene calls are TRBV19 and TRBJ1-2; D may be TRBD1 (5 bases). Germline V lookup: CDR1 LNHDA, CDR2 SQIVND (reference sequence). The V end was cut by 4 bases, the J end by 9 bases, with 15 bases between. The CDR3 runs to 13 residues. The CDR3 DNA is TGTGCCAGTAGTAGCAACAGGATTTCCAGCTACACCTTC. This translates into CASSSNRISSYTF.

This rearrangement joins TRBV7-2 to TRBJ1-1; no reliable D call. V was trimmed by 3 bases and J by 0 bases, leaving 5 bases between them. The CDR3 length is 13 residues. Germline CDR1 SGHTA, CDR2 FQGNSA. The CDR3 coding sequence is TGTGCCAGCAGCTTTTACTTGAACACTGAAGCTTTCTTT. Translation gives CASSFYLNTEAFF. The full variable domain, with the rest looked up from reference TRBV7-2 and TRBJ1-1, is GAGVSQSPSNKVTEKGKDVELRCDPISGHTALYWYRQSLGQGLEFLIYFQGNSAPDKSGLPSDRFSAERTGGSVSTLTIQRTQQEDSAVYLCASSFYLNTEAFFGQGTRLTVV.

This chain links TRBV5-4 with TRBJ1-1, with D perhaps matching TRBD1 (5 bases). Germline V gene lookup returns CDR1 SGHNT and CDR2 YYREEE (reference sequence). V was shortened by 0 bases and J by 5 bases, with 11 bases between the two germline ends. This CDR3 has 14 amino acids. CDR3 loop: CASSLEGRVTEAFF. Written as DNA, the CDR3 is TGTGCCAGCAGCTTGGAGGGCAGGGTTACTGAAGCTTTCTTT.

V gene TRBV25-1 combines with J gene TRBJ2-7, with D perhaps TRBD2 (6 bases). Germline V gene data show CDR1 as MGHDK and CDR2 as SYGVNS. The germline V and J ends were trimmed by 4 bases and 6 bases, with 7 bases remaining between them. CDR3 size: 11 residues. The CDR3, as DNA: TGTGCCAGCAGTGGGGGGGTCGAGCAGTACTTC. This sequence encodes CASSGGVEQYF.

This clone was recorded once. This chain joins TRBV27 and TRBJ2-7, with D tentatively TRBD2 (6 bases). This CDR3 spans 14 amino acids. The germline CDR1 and CDR2 sequences are MNHEY and SMNVEV (reference sequence). V lost 0 bases to trimming and J lost 3 bases, with 9 bases between them. The CDR3 DNA follows: TGTGCCAGCAGTTTATCCCCCGGGAGCTACGAGCAGTACTTC. Protein product: CASSLSPGSYEQYF.

The chain is built from TRBV19 and TRBJ2-5; maybe TRBD1 (6 bases). V lost 1 base, J lost 0 bases, and 9 bases lay in between. This CDR3 contains 15 residues. Per germline, CDR1 LNHDA and CDR2 SQIVND (reference sequence). The CDR3 nucleotides are TGTGCCAGTAGTATAGGTGGGGGCGACCAAGAGACCCAGTACTTC. Its translation is CASSIGGGDQETQYF.

CDR3 residues: CASGYRSGISRGYTF. CDR3 sequence (DNA): TGTGCTAGTGGTTATCGATCTGGAATTAGCCGGGGCTACACCTTC. The J gene is TRBJ1-2, the V gene TRBV12-5; D is ambiguous. Germline CDR1 is LGHNT and CDR2 is FRNRAP. CDR3 length: 15 residues. V dropped 4 bases and J dropped 8 bases, with 20 bases sitting between them.